This T cell receptor beta chain was recorded in a study of blood T cell repertoires in COVID-19. Original analysis: How many nucleated cells were present was estimated from reference gene primer amplification. Generated by immunoSEQ multiplex PCR, the TCRdb table keeps only in-frame clones and is missing some. The V and J calls and the clone size are those of that table, but D and trimming were determined from the DNA. The sample holds fewer than 700,000 clones; 85% to 90% are singletons and the top ten take about 8%. CDR1 MNHEY and CDR2 SVGAGI come from the germline V gene. Trimming cost V 9 bases and J 5 bases; bases outside gene matches: 11. This CDR3 has 14 residues. Patients in Seattle were enrolled during active infection, then followed longitudinally.

J is TRBJ2-7 and V is TRBV6-5; the match to TRBD1 covers 9 bases. The sequenced material came from peripheral blood. This TCR derives from a woman in her forties or fifties with COVID-19, enrolled during active disease. CDR3 residues: CASRQGELGDEQYF. DNA of the CDR3: TGTGCCAGTAGACAGGGGGAACTTGGGGACGAGCAGTACTTC.